This T cell receptor beta chain is from a study of T cell changes during pregnancy in multiple sclerosis. TCRdb keeps only in-frame clones here, not all; method: immunoSEQ multiplex PCR. The data show 25,000 to 30,000 clones, approximately 81% seen once. V gave up 0 bases and J gave up 4 bases, with 9 bases separating them. The CDR3 is 14 amino acids. CDR1 is SGHVS and CDR2 is FQNEAQ in the germline V gene. The TCR originated in a female donor with multiple sclerosis, enrolled in a pregnancy study. The specimen comprised CD8+ T cells from peripheral blood mononuclear cells, sampled after pregnancy. V gene TRBV7-8 combines with J gene TRBJ1-2; unclear D gene. CDR3: CASSLAGAFYGYTF. The CDR3 nucleotides are TGTGCCAGCAGCTTAGCGGGAGCTTTCTATGGCTACACCTTC.